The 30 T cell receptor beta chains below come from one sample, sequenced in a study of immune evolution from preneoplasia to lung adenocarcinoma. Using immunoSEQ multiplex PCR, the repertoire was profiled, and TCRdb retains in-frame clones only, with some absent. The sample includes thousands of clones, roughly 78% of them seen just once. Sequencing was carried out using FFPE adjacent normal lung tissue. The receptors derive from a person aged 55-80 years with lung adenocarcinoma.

Here the CDR3 DNA reads TGTGCCAGCAGCCCTAGACTAGGGGTCACAGATACGCAGTATTTT. It is translated as CASSPRLGVTDTQYF. This chain links TRBV4-2 with TRBJ2-3, with D perhaps matching TRBD2 (6 bases). V lost 4 bases and J 2 bases, leaving 13 bases between the germline ends. The V gene's germline CDR1 is LGHNA and CDR2 YNFKEQ. This CDR3 has 15 residues.

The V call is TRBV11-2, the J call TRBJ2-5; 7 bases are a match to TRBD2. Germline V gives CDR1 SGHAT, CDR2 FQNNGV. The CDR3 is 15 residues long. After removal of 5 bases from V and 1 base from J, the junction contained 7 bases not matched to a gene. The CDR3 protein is CASSRDYGVQETQYF. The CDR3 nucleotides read TGTGCCAGCAGCCGGGACTATGGGGTCCAAGAGACCCAGTACTTC. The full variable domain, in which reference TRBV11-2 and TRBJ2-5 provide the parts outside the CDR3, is EAGVAQSPRYKIIEKRQSVAFWCNPISGHATLYWYQQILGQGPKLLIQFQNNGVVDDSQLPKDRFSAERLKGVDSTLKIQPAKLEDSAVYLCASSRDYGVQETQYFGPGTRLLVL.

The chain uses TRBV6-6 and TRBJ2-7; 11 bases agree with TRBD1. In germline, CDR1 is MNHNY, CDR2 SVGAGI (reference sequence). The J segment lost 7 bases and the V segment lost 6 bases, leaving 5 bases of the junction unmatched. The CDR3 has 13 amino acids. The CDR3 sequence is CASSQGTGGEQYF. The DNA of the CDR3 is TGTGCCAGCAGCCAAGGGACAGGGGGGGAGCAGTACTTC.

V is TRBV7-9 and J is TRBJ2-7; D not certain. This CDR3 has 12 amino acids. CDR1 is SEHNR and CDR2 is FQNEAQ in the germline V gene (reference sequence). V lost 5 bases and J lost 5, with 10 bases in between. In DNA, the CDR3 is TGTGCCAGCAGCAGAGCGACGGACGAGCAGTACGTC. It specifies CASSRATDEQYV.

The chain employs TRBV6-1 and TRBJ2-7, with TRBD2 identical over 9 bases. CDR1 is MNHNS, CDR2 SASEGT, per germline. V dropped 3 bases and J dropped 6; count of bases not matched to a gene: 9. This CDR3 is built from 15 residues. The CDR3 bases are TGTGCCAGCAGTGATTCTAGCGGGGAAAGACGCGAGCAGTACTTC. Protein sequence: CASSDSSGERREQYF.

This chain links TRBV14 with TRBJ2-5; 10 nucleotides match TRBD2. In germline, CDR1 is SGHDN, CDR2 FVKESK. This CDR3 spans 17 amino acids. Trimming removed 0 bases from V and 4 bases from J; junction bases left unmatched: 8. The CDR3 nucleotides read TGTGCCAGCAGCCAAGATATCCTAGCGGGAGTGGCAGAGACCCAGTACTTC. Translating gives CASSQDILAGVAETQYF. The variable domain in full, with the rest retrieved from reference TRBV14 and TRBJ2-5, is EAGVTQFPSHSVIEKGQTVTLRCDPISGHDNLYWYRRVMGKEIKFLLHFVKESKQDESGMPNNRFLAERTGGTYSTLKVQPAELEDSGVYFCASSQDILAGVAETQYFGPGTRLLVL.

DNA for the CDR3: TGCAGCGTTGGGAAGCGGGAGGAGGGCACAGATACGCAGTATTTT. It codes for CSVGKREEGTDTQYF. The V and J genes are TRBV29-1 and TRBJ2-3; 9 bases match TRBD2. Germline values: CDR1 SQVTM, CDR2 ANQGSEA. With 4 bases clipped from V and 1 base from J, the junction kept 6 bases outside the gene matches. The CDR3 is made up of 15 amino acids.

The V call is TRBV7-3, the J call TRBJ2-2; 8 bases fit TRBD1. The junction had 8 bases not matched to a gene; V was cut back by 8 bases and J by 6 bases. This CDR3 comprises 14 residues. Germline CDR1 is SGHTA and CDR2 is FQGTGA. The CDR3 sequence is CASSSQGDSGELFF. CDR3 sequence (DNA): TGTGCCAGCTCATCACAGGGGGATTCCGGGGAGCTGTTTTTT.

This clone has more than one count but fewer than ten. The CDR3 DNA reads as TGTGCCAGCAGCGCTGCGGGACACAACTATGGCTACACCTTC. Encoded protein: CASSAAGHNYGYTF. V usage is TRBV9 and J usage is TRBJ1-2; D perhaps matches TRBD1 (6 bases). The V gene's germline CDR1 is SGDLS and CDR2 YYNGEE. This CDR3 has 14 amino acids. The V end was cut by 3 bases, the J end by 2 bases, with 11 bases between.

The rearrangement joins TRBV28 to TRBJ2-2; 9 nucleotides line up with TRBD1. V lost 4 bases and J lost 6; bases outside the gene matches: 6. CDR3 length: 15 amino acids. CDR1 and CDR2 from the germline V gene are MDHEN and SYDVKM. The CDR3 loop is CASSSGTGKAGELFF. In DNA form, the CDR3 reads TGTGCCAGCAGTTCCGGGACAGGGAAGGCCGGGGAGCTGTTTTTT.

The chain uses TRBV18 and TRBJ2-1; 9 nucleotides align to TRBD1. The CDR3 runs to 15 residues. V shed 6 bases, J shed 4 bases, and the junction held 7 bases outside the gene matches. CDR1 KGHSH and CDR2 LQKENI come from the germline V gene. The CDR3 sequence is CASSLDRGSYNEQFF. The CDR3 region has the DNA TGTGCCAGCTCTTTGGACAGGGGAAGTTACAATGAGCAGTTCTTC. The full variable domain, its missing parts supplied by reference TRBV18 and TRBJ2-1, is NAGVMQNPRHLVRRRGQEARLRCSPMKGHSHVYWYRQLPEEGLKFMVYLQKENIIDESGMPKERFSAEFPKEGPSILRIQQVVRGDSAAYFCASSLDRGSYNEQFFGPGTRLTVL.

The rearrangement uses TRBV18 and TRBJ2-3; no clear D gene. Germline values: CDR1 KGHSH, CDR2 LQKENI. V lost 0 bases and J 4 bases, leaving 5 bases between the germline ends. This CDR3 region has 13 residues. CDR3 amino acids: CASSPPSSDTQYF. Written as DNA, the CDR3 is TGTGCCAGCTCACCACCGAGCTCAGATACGCAGTATTTT.

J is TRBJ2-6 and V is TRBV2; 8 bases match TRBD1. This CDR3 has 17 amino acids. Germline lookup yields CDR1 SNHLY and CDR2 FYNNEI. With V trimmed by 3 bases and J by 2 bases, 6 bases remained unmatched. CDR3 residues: CASSERTGLAGANVLTF. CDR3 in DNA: TGTGCCAGCAGTGAGAGGACAGGGTTAGCTGGGGCCAACGTCCTGACTTTC.

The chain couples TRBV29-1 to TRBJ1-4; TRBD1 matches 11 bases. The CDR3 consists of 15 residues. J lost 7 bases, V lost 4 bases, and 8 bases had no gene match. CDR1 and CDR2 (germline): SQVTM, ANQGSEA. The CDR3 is CSVGPTGTGGEKLFF. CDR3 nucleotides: TGCAGCGTTGGCCCGACCGGGACAGGGGGTGAAAAACTGTTTTTT.

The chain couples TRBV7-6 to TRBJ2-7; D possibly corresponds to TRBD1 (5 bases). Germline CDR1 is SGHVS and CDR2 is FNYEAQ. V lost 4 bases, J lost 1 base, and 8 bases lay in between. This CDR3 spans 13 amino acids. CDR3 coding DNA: TGTGCCAGCAGCTGGGGCAGTTCCTACGAGCAGTACTTC. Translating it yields CASSWGSSYEQYF.

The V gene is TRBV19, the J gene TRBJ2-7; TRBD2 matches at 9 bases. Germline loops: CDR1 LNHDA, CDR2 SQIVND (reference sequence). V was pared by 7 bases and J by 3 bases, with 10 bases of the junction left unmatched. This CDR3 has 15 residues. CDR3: CASKWREGLGYEQYV. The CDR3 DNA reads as TGTGCCAGTAAATGGCGGGAGGGCCTAGGCTACGAGCAGTACGTC.

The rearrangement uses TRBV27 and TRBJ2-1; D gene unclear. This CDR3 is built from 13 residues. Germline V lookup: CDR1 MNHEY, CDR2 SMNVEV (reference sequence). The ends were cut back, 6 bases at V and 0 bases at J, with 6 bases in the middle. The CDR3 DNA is TGTGCCAGCAGCAGACCCTCCTACAATGAGCAGTTCTTC. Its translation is CASSRPSYNEQFF.

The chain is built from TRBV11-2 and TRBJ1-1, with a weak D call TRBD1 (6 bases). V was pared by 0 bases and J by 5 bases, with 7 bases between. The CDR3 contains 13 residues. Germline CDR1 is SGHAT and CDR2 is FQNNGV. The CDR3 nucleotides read TGTGCCAGCAGCTTAGAGGACAGAACTGAAGCTTTCTTT. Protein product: CASSLEDRTEAFF.

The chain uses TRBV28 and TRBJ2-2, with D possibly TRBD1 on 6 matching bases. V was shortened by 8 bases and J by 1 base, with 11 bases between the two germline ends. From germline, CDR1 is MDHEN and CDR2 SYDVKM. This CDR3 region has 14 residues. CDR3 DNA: TGTGCCAGCGAGGACAGCCTGAACACCGGGGAGCTGTTTTTT. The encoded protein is CASEDSLNTGELFF.

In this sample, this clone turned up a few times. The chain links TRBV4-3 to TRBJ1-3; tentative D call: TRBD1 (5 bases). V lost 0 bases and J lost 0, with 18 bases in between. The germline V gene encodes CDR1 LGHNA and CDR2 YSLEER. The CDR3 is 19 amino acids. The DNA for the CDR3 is TGCGCCAGCAGCCAAGAGGAGGTCGCGGGGGATCCCTCTGGAAACACCATATATTTT. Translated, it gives CASSQEEVAGDPSGNTIYF.

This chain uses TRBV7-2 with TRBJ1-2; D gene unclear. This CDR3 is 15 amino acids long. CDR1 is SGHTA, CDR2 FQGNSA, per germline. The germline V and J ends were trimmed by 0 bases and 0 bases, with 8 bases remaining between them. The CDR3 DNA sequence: TGTGCCAGCAGCTTAGCTTCAGGAGCTAACTATGGCTACACCTTC. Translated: CASSLASGANYGYTF.

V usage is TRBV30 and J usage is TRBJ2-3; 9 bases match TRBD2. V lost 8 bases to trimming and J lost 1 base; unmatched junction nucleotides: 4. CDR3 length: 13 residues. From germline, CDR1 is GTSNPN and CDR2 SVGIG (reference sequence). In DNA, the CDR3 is TGTGCCGGCGGACTAGCGCGCACAGATACGCAGTATTTT. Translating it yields CAGGLARTDTQYF.

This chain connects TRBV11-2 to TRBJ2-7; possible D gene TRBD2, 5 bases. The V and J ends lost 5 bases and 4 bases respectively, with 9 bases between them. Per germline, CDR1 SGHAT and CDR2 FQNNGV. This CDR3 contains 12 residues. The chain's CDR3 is CASSRTVYEQYV. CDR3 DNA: TGTGCCAGCAGCCGGACTGTGTACGAGCAGTACGTC.

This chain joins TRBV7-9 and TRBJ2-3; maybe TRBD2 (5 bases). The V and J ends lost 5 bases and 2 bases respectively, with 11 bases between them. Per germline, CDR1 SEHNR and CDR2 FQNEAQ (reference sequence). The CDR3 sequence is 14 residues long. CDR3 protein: CASSTAELTDTQYF. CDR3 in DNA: TGTGCCAGCAGCACAGCGGAACTCACAGATACGCAGTATTTT.

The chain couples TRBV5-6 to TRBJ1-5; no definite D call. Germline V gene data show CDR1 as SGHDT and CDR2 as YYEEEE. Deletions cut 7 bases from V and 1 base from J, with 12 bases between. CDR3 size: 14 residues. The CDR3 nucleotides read TGTGCCAGCGCCTCCTCAGAAAGCAATCAGCCCCAGCATTTT. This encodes CASASSESNQPQHF.

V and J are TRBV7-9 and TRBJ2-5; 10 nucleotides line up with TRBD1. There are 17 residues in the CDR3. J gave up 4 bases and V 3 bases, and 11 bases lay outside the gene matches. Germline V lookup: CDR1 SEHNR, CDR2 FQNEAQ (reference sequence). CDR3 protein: CASSFGGGTGVAETQYF. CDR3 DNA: TGTGCCAGCAGCTTCGGTGGGGGGACAGGGGTCGCAGAGACCCAGTACTTC. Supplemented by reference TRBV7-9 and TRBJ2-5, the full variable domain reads DTGVSQNPRHKITKRGQNVTFRCDPISEHNRLYWYRQTLGQGPEFLTYFQNEAQLEKSRLLSDRFSAERPKGSFSTLEIQRTEQGDSAMYLCASSFGGGTGVAETQYFGPGTRLLVL.

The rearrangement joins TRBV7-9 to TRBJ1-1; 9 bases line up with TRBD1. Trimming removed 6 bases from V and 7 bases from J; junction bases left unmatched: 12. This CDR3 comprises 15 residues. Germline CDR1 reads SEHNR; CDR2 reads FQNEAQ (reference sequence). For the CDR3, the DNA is TGTGCCAGCAGATCCGACGAAAGACAGGGGGTTGAAGCTTTCTTT. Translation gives CASRSDERQGVEAFF.

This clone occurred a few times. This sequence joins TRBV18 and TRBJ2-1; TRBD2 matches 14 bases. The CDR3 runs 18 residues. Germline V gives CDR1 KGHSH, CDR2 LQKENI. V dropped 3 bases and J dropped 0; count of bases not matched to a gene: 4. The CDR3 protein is CASSPPGLAGASYNEQFF. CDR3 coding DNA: TGTGCCAGCTCACCTCCGGGACTAGCGGGAGCCTCCTACAATGAGCAGTTCTTC. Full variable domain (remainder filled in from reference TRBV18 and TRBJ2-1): NAGVMQNPRHLVRRRGQEARLRCSPMKGHSHVYWYRQLPEEGLKFMVYLQKENIIDESGMPKERFSAEFPKEGPSILRIQQVVRGDSAAYFCASSPPGLAGASYNEQFFGPGTRLTVL.

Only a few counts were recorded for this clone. CDR3 in amino acids: CASNPDRGDIQYF. The CDR3 bases are TGTGCCAGCAACCCGGACAGGGGGGACATTCAGTACTTC. The chain joins TRBV13 to TRBJ2-4; TRBD1 matches at 10 bases. Germline V gene sequence: CDR1 PRHDT, CDR2 FYEKMQ (reference sequence). Trimming removed 7 bases from V and 8 bases from J; junction bases left unmatched: 5. There are 13 residues in the CDR3.

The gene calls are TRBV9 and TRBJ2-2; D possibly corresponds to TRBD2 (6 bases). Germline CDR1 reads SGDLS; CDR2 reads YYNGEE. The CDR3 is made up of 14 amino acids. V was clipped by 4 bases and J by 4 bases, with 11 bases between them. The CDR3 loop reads CASSFLGGTGELFF. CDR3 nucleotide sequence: TGTGCCAGCAGCTTCCTGGGGGGCACCGGGGAGCTGTTTTTT.